This T cell receptor (beta chain) originates from a study of T cells in Graves' hyperthyroidism and ophthalmopathy. The overall study: It was at initial diagnosis, before any treatment, that peripheral blood was collected.

Overall study findings and caveats: Most clonotypes that expanded in the thyroid above 0.001 also showed up in blood.

RNA transcripts yielded amplified TCR beta CDR3 regions. The study used the HTBI primer set for a first-round RT-PCR of the TCR CDR3. TCRdb itself ran the multiplex PCR reads through MiXCR, one entry per CDR3 protein. The sample lists 130,000 to 150,000 distinct CDR3 sequences; around 20% were seen once. Aged 18 to 65, the patients had hyperthyroidism that was newly diagnosed and had lasted under 2 months. The study collected blood at first hyperthyroidism diagnosis, before any ophthalmopathy symptoms arose. V lost 0 bases and J lost 2, with 11 bases in between. Per the germline V gene, CDR1 is SQVTM and CDR2 is ANQGSEA. This CDR3 has 14 amino acids. Of note for this clonotype: No antigen is known for it.

Material: blood. This chain joins TRBV29-1 and TRBJ2-7; D might be TRBD2 (6 bases). The origin of this receptor is a woman aged 50 to 60 with Graves' hyperthyroidism that later progressed to Graves' ophthalmopathy. CDR3 DNA sequence: TGCAGCGTTGAAGATCGGGGAGGAGCCTACGAGCAGTACTTC. It codes for CSVEDRGGAYEQYF.